The present TCR beta chain was sequenced within a study of blood T cell repertoires in COVID-19. Study-wide background: The origin of the acute and convalescent COVID-19 samples was the United States, Italy and Spain. In each case, the material was cDNA or gDNA derived from T cells, B-cell-depleted T cells, or PBMCs.

CDR1 and CDR2 (germline): DFQATT, SNEGSKA (reference sequence). The CDR3 loop spans 11 amino acids. Trimming cost V 0 bases and J 13 bases, with 10 bases left between them. TCRdb's table, derived via immunoSEQ multiplex PCR, lists solely in-frame clones and lacks some. The sample has tens of thousands of clones, about 85% seen once; the top ten hold about 4%. Sequenced sample: peripheral blood. The rearrangement joins TRBV20-1 to TRBJ2-1; D uncertain. This sequence was found in a man in his 60s with acute or convalescent COVID-19. CDR3 protein: CSARDWPGQFF. CDR3 in DNA: TGCAGTGCTAGAGATTGGCCGGGTCAGTTCTTC.